The T cell receptor beta chain described here comes from a study of blood T cell repertoires in COVID-19. Study in general: Acute-phase and convalescent COVID-19 samples originated in the United States, Italy and Spain. From T cells, B-cell-depleted T cells, or PBMCs came the material, which was cDNA or gDNA.

V shed 1 base and J 5 bases; nucleotides not matched to a gene: 3. CDR1 and CDR2 (germline): MNHNS, SASEGT. The CDR3 consists of 16 residues. Authors' data handling: Nucleated cell counts were estimated from reference gene primer amplification. The assay was immunoSEQ multiplex PCR, and TCRdb's table has in-frame clones only and misses some. V and J calls plus clone size are reproduced from that table; the DNA served to infer D and trimming. Of 72,000 or so clones in the sample, about 80% were seen once. The chain joins TRBV6-1 to TRBJ2-1, with 12 nucleotides matching TRBD2. The sequencing input was peripheral blood. This TCR derives from a man at least 80 years old with active COVID-19. The CDR3 bases are TGTGCCAGCAGTGAAGTTCTAGCGGGAGGGAACAATGAGCAGTTCTTC. This gives the protein CASSEVLAGGNNEQFF.